This T cell receptor beta chain comes out of a study of CD8 T cells in ankylosing spondylitis. MiXCR, run by TCRdb on the 5' RACE reads, gives a single entry per CDR3 protein. Of about 220,000 distinct CDR3 sequences in the sample, 7% to 8% are singletons; the top ten hold 14%. On this clonotype itself: Its antigen remains unidentified. A read error may explain this, as a much larger clone is one base away.

Study-wide points: Seemingly characteristic of ankylosing spondylitis blood was a TCR beta motif consisting of about 8 highly homologous variants.

This receptor was taken from a male donor with ankylosing spondylitis. Sequencing used blood, either unsorted or a sorted T cell fraction (not recorded which).

The CDR3 bases are TGTGCCAGCAGCTTGACAGAGACCTCAATTAATGAAAAACTGTTTTTT. Encoded protein: CASSLTETSINEKLFF. V usage is TRBV5-6 and J usage is TRBJ1-4, with unresolved D. Germline values: CDR1 SGHDT, CDR2 YYEEEE. The CDR3 is made up of 16 amino acids. The V end lost 1 base, the J end lost 4 bases, and 14 bases lay between the germline ends.